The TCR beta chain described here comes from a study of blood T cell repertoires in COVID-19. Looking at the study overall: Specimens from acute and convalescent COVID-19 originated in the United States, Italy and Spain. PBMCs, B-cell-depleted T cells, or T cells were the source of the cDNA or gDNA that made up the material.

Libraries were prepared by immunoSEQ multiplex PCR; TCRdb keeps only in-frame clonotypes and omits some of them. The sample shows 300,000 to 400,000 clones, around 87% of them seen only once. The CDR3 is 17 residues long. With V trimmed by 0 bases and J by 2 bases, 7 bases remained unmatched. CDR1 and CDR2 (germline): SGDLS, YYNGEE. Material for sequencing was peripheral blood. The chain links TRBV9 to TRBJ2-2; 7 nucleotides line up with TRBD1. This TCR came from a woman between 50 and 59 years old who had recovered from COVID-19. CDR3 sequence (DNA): TGTGCCAGCAGCGTAGGAAATGAGGGGGCAAACACCGGGGAGCTGTTTTTT. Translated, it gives CASSVGNEGANTGELFF. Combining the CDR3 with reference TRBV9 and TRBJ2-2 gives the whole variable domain DSGVTQTPKHLITATGQRVTLRCSPRSGDLSVYWYQQSLDQGLQFLIQYYNGEERAKGNILERFSAQQFPDLHSELNLSSLELGDSALYFCASSVGNEGANTGELFFGEGSRLTVL.